This T cell receptor beta chain was identified during a study of OX40 agonist ivuxolimab in advanced cancers. For the study at large: It was ivuxolimab, an agonistic anti-OX40 (CD134) antibody, that patients were treated with.

This table comes from immunoSEQ multiplex PCR, and its TCRdb copy is limited to in-frame clones, with some not included. The sample comprises under 100,000 clones, more than 80% of which are singletons, and around 5.5% rests with the top ten. V gave up 3 bases and J gave up 3 bases, with 15 bases separating them. Germline CDR1 is LNHDA and CDR2 is SQIVND (reference sequence). This CDR3 has 16 residues. V usage is TRBV19 and J usage is TRBJ1-5, with D perhaps matching TRBD1 (5 bases). This TCR was recovered from an adult with an advanced solid tumor such as melanoma, head and neck, liver or kidney cancer. The starting material was CD4+ or CD8+ T cells sorted from blood, obtained in a trial of the OX40 agonist ivuxolimab. For the CDR3, the DNA is TGTGCCAGTAGTATTACGTCCGGGGCCTCCAATCAGCCCCAGCATTTT. This gives the protein CASSITSGASNQPQHF.